Listed below are T cell receptor beta chains from one sample, sequenced in a study of T cell repertoires in cytomegalovirus infection. TCRdb re-derived calls from the reads in MiXCR, one entry per CDR3 protein. The sample lists a few hundred thousand distinct CDR3 sequences; approximately 13% were seen once. The sequenced material came from PBMCs. These receptors were obtained from a human donor in good health (CMV status not recorded). Some clones in this sample may be carry-over from other donors' samples. CDR3s include the opening cysteine and the closing phenylalanine or tryptophan. D genes are given only for firm matches. Rows may omit the clone size; those that give it use once, few, many or a size class.

abundance: -
j_gene: TRBJ2-5
d_gene: TRBD2
v_gene: TRBV4-2
CDR3aa: CASSQERGDQETQYF
CDR3nt: TGTGCCAGCAGCCAAGAGCGGGGGGACCAAGAGACCCAGTACTTC

abundance: many
j_gene: TRBJ1-1
d_gene: -
v_gene: TRBV2
CDR3aa: CASAGGGQFEAFF
CDR3nt: TGTGCCAGCGCGGGGGGTGGACAGTTTGAAGCTTTCTTT

abundance: -
j_gene: TRBJ2-5
d_gene: -
v_gene: TRBV6-2/TRBV6-3
CDR3aa: CAGLWTLQETQYF
CDR3nt: TGTGCCGGCCTCTGGACCCTTCAAGAGACCCAGTACTTC

abundance: -
j_gene: TRBJ2-3
d_gene: -
v_gene: TRBV29-1
CDR3aa: CSVEGDSTDTQYF
CDR3nt: TGCAGCGTTGAAGGGGACAGCACAGATACGCAGTATTTT

abundance: -
j_gene: TRBJ1-5
d_gene: -
v_gene: TRBV12-5
CDR3aa: CASAADGRNQPQHF
CDR3nt: TGTGCTAGTGCCGCGGACGGTCGCAATCAGCCCCAGCATTTT

abundance: -
j_gene: TRBJ2-5
d_gene: -
v_gene: TRBV4-1
CDR3aa: CASSPPQEQETQYF
CDR3nt: TGCGCCAGCAGCCCCCCCCAGGAACAAGAGACCCAGTACTTC

abundance: many
j_gene: TRBJ2-3
d_gene: TRBD2
v_gene: TRBV7-2
CDR3aa: CASSLRLAGGADTQYF
CDR3nt: TGTGCCAGCAGCTTACGTCTAGCGGGGGGTGCAGATACGCAGTATTTT

abundance: -
j_gene: TRBJ2-4
d_gene: -
v_gene: TRBV6-6
CDR3aa: CASSHTGTFLNIQYF
CDR3nt: TGTGCCAGCAGCCACACCGGGACGTTCCTAAACATTCAGTACTTC

abundance: few
j_gene: TRBJ1-2
d_gene: -
v_gene: TRBV11-2
CDR3aa: CASSLENGGGYTF
CDR3nt: TGTGCCAGCAGCTTAGAAAATGGGGGTGGCTACACCTTC

abundance: many
j_gene: TRBJ2-7
d_gene: TRBD2
v_gene: TRBV7-3
CDR3aa: CASSYGTSGYEQYF
CDR3nt: TGTGCCAGCAGCTATGGGACTAGCGGCTACGAGCAGTACTTC

abundance: -
j_gene: TRBJ2-7
d_gene: TRBD2
v_gene: TRBV6-2/TRBV6-3
CDR3aa: CASSSPLAGGYYEQYF
CDR3nt: TGTGCCAGCAGTTCCCCCCTAGCGGGGGGTTACTACGAGCAGTACTTC